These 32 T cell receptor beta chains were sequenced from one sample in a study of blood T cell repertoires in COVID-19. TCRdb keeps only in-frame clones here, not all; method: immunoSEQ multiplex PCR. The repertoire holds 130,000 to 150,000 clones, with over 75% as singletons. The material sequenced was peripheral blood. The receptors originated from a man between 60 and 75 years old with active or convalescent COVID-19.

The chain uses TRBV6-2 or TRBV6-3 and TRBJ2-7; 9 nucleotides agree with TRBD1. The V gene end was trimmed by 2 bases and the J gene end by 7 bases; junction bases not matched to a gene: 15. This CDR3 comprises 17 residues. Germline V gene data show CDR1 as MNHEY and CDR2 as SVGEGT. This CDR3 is CASSYPLGGTGTREQYF. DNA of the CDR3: TGTGCCAGCAGTTACCCGTTGGGGGGGACAGGGACTCGGGAGCAGTACTTC.

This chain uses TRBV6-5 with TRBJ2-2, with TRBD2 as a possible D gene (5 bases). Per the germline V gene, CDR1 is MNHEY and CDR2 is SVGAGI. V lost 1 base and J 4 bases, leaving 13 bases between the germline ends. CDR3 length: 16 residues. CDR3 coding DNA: TGTGCCAGCAGTTACTTTAGCGATGCGGTCACCGGGGAGCTGTTTTTT. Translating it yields CASSYFSDAVTGELFF.

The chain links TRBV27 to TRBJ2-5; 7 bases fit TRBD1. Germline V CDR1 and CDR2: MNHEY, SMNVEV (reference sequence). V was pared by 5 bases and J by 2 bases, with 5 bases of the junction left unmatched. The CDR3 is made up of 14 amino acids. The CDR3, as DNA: TGTGCCAGCAGTAGGGGGCAGGGTCAAGAGACCCAGTACTTC. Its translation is CASSRGQGQETQYF.

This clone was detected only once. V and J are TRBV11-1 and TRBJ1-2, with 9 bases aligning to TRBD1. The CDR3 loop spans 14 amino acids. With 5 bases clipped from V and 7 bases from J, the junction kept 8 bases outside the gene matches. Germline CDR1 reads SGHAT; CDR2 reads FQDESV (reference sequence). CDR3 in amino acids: CASSRDRVGFGYTF. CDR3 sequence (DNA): TGTGCCAGCAGCAGGGACAGGGTTGGTTTTGGCTACACCTTC.

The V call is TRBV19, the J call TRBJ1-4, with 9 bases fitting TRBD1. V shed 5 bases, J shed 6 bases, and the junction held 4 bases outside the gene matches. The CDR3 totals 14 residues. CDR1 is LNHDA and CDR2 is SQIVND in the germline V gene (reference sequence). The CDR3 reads CASSFRDRDEKLFF. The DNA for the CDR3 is TGTGCCAGTAGTTTCCGGGACAGGGATGAAAAACTGTTTTTT.

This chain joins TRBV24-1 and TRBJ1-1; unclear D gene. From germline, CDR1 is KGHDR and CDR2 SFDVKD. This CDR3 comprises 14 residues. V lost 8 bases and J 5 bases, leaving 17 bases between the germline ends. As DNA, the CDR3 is TGTGCCACCAACCAAGGCTTCAGGAGGACTGAAGCTTTCTTT. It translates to CATNQGFRRTEAFF.

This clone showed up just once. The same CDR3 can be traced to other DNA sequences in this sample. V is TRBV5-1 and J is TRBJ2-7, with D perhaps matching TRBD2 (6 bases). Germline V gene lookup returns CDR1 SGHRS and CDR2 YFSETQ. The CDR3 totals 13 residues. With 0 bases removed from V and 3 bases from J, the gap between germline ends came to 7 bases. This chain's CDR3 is CASSLARDYEQYF. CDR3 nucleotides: TGCGCCAGCAGCTTGGCGCGGGACTACGAGCAGTACTTC. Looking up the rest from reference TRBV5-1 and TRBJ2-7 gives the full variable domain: KAGVTQTPRYLIKTRGQQVTLSCSPISGHRSVSWYQQTPGQGLQFLFEYFSETQRNKGNFPGRFSGRQFSNSRSEMNVSTLELGDSALYLCASSLARDYEQYFGPGTRLTVT.

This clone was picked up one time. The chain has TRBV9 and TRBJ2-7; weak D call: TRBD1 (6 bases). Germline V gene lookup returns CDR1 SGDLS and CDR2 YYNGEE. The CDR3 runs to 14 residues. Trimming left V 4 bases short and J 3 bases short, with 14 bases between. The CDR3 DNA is TGTGCCAGCAGCCCAGGTAGAGGGGGCTACGAGCAGTACTTC. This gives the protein CASSPGRGGYEQYF.

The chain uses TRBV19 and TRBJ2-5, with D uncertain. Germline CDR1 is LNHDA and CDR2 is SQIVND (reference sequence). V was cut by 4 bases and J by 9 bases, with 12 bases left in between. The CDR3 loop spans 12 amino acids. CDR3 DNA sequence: TGTGCCAGTAGTACCACCGGTGATGCCCAGTACTTC. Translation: CASSTTGDAQYF.

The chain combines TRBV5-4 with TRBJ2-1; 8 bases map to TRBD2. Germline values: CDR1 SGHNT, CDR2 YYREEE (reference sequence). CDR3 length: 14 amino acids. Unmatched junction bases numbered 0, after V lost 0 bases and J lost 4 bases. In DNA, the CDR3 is TGTGCCAGCAGCTTGGAGCGGGGGTACAATGAGCAGTTCTTC. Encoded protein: CASSLERGYNEQFF.

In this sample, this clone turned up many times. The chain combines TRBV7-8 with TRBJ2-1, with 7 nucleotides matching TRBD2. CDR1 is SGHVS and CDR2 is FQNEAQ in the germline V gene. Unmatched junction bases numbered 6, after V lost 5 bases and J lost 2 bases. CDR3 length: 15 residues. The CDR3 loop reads CASSPLAETYNEQFF. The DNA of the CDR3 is TGTGCCAGCAGCCCGCTAGCGGAGACCTACAATGAGCAGTTCTTC.

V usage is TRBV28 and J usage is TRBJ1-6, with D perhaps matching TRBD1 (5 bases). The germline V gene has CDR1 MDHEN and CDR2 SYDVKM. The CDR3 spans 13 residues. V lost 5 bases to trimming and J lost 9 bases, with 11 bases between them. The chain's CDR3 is CASSTDSLSPLHF. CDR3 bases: TGTGCCAGCAGTACAGACAGCCTTTCACCCCTCCACTTT.

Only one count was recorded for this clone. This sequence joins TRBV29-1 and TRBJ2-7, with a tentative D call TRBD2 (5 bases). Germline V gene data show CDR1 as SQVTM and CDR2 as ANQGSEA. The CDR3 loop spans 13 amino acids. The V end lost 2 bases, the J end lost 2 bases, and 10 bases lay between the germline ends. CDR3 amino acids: CSVESGFTYEQYF. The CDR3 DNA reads TGCAGCGTTGAAAGCGGATTTACCTACGAGCAGTACTTC.

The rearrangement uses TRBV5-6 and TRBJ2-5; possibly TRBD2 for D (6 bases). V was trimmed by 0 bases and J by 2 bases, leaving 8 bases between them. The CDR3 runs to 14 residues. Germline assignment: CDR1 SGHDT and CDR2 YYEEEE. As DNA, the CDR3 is TGTGCCAGCAGCTTGGCCGCGGGACAAGAGACCCAGTACTTC. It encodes CASSLAAGQETQYF.

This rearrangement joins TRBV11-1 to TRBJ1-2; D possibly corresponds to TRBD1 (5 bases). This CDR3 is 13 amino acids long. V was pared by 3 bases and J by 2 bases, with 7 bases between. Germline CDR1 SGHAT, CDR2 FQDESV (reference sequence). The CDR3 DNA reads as TGTGCCAGCAGCTTGGAGGGGAACTATGGCTACACCTTC. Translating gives CASSLEGNYGYTF.

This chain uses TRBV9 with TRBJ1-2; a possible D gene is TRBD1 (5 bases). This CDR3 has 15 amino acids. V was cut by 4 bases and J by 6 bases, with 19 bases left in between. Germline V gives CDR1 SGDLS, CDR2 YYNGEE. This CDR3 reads CASSSLGRGSNGYTF. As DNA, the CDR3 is TGTGCCAGCAGCTCCTTAGGGAGGGGTAGTAATGGCTACACCTTC.

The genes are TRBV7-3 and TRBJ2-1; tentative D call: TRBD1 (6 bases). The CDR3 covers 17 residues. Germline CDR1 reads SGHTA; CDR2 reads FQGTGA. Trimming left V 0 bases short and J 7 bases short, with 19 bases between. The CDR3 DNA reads TGTGCCAGCAGCTTAACCCGTGATGTGGGGGCAGGGAATGAGCAGTTCTTC. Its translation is CASSLTRDVGAGNEQFF.

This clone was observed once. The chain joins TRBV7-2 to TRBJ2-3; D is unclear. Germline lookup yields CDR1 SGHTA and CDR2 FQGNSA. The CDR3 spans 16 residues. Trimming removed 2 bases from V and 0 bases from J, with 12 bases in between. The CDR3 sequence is CASSLRLAASTDTQYF. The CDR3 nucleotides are TGTGCCAGCAGCTTAAGGTTAGCAGCTAGCACAGATACGCAGTATTTT.

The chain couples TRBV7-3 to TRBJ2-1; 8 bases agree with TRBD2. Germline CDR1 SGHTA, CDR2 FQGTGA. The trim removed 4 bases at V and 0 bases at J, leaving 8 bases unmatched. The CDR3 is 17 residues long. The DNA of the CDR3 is TGTGCCAGCAGCTCGCCCCCCAGCGGGAGCTCCTACAATGAGCAGTTCTTC. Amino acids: CASSSPPSGSSYNEQFF.

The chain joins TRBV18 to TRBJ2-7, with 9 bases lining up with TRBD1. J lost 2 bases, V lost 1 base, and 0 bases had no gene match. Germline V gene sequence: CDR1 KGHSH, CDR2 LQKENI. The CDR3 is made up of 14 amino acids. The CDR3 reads CASSPRDRAYEQYF. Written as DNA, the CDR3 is TGTGCCAGCTCACCACGGGACAGGGCCTACGAGCAGTACTTC.

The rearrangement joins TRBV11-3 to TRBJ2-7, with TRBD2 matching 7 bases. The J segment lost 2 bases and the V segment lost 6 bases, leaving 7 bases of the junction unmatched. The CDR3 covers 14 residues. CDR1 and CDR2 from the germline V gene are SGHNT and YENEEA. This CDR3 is CASSPKRGAYEQYF. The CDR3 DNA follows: TGTGCCAGCAGTCCTAAGCGGGGAGCCTACGAGCAGTACTTC.

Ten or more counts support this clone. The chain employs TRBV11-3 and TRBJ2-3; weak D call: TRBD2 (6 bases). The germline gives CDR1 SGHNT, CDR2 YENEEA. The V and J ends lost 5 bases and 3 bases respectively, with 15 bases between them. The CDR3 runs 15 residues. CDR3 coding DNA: TGTGCCAGCAGCCCCTCGGGACTCCGAACAGATACGCAGTATTTT. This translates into CASSPSGLRTDTQYF.

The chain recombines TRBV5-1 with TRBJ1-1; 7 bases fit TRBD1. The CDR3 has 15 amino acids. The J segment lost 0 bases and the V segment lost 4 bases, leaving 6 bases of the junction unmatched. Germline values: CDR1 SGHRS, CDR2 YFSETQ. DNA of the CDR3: TGCGCCAGCAGCACAACAGGGGCCCTGAACACTGAAGCTTTCTTT. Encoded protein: CASSTTGALNTEAFF.

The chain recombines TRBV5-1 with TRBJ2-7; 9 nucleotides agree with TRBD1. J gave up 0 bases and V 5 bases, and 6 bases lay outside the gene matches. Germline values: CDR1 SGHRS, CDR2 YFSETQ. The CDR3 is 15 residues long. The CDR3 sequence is CASRTGTGFSYEQYF. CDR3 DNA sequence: TGCGCCAGCAGAACTGGGACAGGGTTCTCCTACGAGCAGTACTTC.

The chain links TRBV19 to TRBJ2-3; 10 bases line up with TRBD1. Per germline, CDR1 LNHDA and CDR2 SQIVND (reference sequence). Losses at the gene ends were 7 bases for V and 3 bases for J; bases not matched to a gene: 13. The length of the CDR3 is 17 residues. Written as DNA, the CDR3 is TGTGCCAGTAACACAGGGTGGGGGGACAGGGGAACAGATACGCAGTATTTT. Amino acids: CASNTGWGDRGTDTQYF. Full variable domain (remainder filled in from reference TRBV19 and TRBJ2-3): DGGITQSPKYLFRKEGQNVTLSCEQNLNHDAMYWYRQDPGQGLRLIYYSQIVNDFQKGDIAEGYSVSREKKESFPLTVTSAQKNPTAFYLCASNTGWGDRGTDTQYFGPGTRLTVL.

The CDR3 protein is CASRMGLAGVTQYF. The CDR3, as DNA: TGTGCCAGCAGAATGGGACTAGCGGGAGTCACGCAGTATTTT. The J gene is TRBJ2-3, the V gene TRBV2, with 14 bases matching TRBD2. J lost 9 bases, V lost 6 bases, and 5 bases had no gene match. This CDR3 spans 14 amino acids. Looked up from germline, CDR1 is SNHLY and CDR2 is FYNNEI.

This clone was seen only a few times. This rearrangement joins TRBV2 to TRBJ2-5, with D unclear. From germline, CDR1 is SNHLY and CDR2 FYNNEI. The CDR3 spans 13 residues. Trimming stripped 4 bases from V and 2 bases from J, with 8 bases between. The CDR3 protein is CASSVQAQETQYF. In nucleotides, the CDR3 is TGTGCCAGCAGTGTCCAGGCTCAAGAGACCCAGTACTTC.

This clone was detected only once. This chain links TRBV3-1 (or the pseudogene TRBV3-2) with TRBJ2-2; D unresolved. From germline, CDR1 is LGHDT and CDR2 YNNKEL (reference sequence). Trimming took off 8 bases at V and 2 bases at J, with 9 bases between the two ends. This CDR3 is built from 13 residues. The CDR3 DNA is TGTGCCAGCGGCGAACTAAACACCGGGGAGCTGTTTTTT. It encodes CASGELNTGELFF.

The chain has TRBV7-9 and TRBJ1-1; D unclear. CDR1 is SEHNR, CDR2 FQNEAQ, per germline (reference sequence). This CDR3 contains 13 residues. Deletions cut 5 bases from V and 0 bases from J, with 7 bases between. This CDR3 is CASSPTVNTEAFF. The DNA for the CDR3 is TGTGCCAGCAGCCCTACAGTGAACACTGAAGCTTTCTTT.

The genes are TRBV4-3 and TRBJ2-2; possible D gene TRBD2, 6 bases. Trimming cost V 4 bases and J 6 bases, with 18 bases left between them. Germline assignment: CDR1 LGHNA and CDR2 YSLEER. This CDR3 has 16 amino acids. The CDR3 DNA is TGCGCCAGCAGCCCGCGGACTACTGGAGTCCCCGGGGAGCTGTTTTTT. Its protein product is CASSPRTTGVPGELFF.

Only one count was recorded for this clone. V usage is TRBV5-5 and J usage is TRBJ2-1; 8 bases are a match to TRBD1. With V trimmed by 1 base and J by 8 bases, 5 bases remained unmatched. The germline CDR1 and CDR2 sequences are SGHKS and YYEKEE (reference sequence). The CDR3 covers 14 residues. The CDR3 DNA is TGTGCCAGCAGCTTGCGGGACAGGTACGATGAGCAGTTCTTC. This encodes CASSLRDRYDEQFF.

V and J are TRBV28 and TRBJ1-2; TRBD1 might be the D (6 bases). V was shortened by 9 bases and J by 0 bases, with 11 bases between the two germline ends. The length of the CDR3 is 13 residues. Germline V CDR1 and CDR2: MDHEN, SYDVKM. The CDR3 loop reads CASLDRSNYGYTF. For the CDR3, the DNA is TGTGCCAGTTTAGACAGGTCTAACTATGGCTACACCTTC.